Each of the 20 T cell receptor beta chains below was sequenced from the same sample in a study of T cells in Graves' hyperthyroidism and ophthalmopathy. Amplification yielded TCR beta CDR3 regions, with RNA transcripts as the source. The primer set for the first-round RT-PCR of the TCR CDR3 was HTBI. TCRdb reprocessed the multiplex PCR reads via MiXCR and lists one record per CDR3 protein. This sample has more than 500,000 distinct CDR3 sequences; 15% to 20% occur once, and the top ten carry 25% to 35%. The sequenced sample was blood. Every receptor here comes from a woman in her 30s with Graves' ophthalmopathy.

Many counts were recorded for this clonotype. The chain employs TRBV28 and TRBJ1-3, with D possibly being TRBD1 (5 bases). The CDR3 is 15 amino acids. V shed 3 bases and J shed 4 bases, with 13 bases lying between them. Germline CDR1 is MDHEN and CDR2 is SYDVKM. The CDR3 sequence: CASSFRGVRGNTIYF. In DNA, the CDR3 is TGTGCCAGCAGTTTCAGAGGGGTTCGCGGAAACACCATATATTTT.

This clonotype was observed a few times. This chain links TRBV7-9 with TRBJ2-5; no reliable D call. V shed 2 bases and J shed 3 bases, with 7 bases lying between them. There are 13 residues in the CDR3. CDR1 SEHNR and CDR2 FQNEAQ come from the germline V gene (reference sequence). The CDR3 nucleotides read TGTGCCAGCAGCTTAAGCGACAAAGAGACCCAGTACTTC. Its translation is CASSLSDKETQYF.

A few counts support this clonotype. The genes are TRBV9 and TRBJ1-1; D not resolved. V was cut by 4 bases and J by 1 base, with 8 bases left in between. CDR3 length: 13 residues. Looked up from germline, CDR1 is SGDLS and CDR2 is YYNGEE. The CDR3: CASSTRSNTEAFF. DNA for the CDR3: TGTGCCAGCAGCACCAGATCGAACACTGAAGCTTTCTTT.

This clonotype has at least ten counts. The chain's CDR3 is CSAPFRSGRADTQYF. Here the CDR3 DNA reads TGCAGTGCCCCATTCCGGAGCGGGAGGGCAGATACGCAGTATTTT. V gene TRBV20-1 combines with J gene TRBJ2-3, with TRBD2 identical over 10 bases. V shed 6 bases, J shed 4 bases, and the junction held 10 bases outside the gene matches. The CDR3 runs to 15 residues. Germline assignment: CDR1 DFQATT and CDR2 SNEGSKA (reference sequence).

This clonotype occurred many times. The V and J genes are TRBV14 and TRBJ2-3, with D possibly being TRBD1 or TRBD2 (5 bases each). Trimming removed 4 bases at V and 1 base at J, with 12 bases between. Germline V lookup: CDR1 SGHDN, CDR2 FVKESK. The CDR3 spans 15 residues. CDR3 in amino acids: CASSLQGTGTDTQYF. CDR3 DNA: TGTGCCAGCAGCCTGCAAGGGACCGGCACAGATACGCAGTATTTT.

This clonotype was counted at least ten times. V gene TRBV2 combines with J gene TRBJ2-3; 8 bases align to TRBD2. V lost 9 bases to trimming and J lost 1 base; unmatched junction nucleotides: 3. Germline V gene data show CDR1 as SNHLY and CDR2 as FYNNEI. The CDR3 covers 13 residues. The CDR3 region is CASELAGTDTQYF. The CDR3 DNA follows: TGTGCCAGTGAACTAGCGGGCACAGATACGCAGTATTTT.

At least ten counts were recorded for this clonotype. This chain links TRBV6-1 with TRBJ2-7, with D unresolved. This CDR3 has 11 residues. Looked up from germline, CDR1 is MNHNS and CDR2 is SASEGT. Trimming pared 8 bases from V and 0 bases from J, leaving 5 bases between. This CDR3 reads CASASSYEQYF. The DNA of the CDR3 is TGTGCCAGCGCGAGCTCCTACGAGCAGTACTTC.

This clonotype has at least ten counts. The chain couples TRBV5-1 to TRBJ2-3, with 12 bases fitting TRBD2. The trim removed 1 base at V and 2 bases at J, leaving 17 bases unmatched. Germline assignment: CDR1 SGHRS and CDR2 YFSETQ. The CDR3 is made up of 21 amino acids. CDR3 in amino acids: CASSLFLAGGYHMGDTDTQYF. CDR3 bases: TGCGCCAGCAGCTTGTTCCTAGCGGGAGGGTATCATATGGGGGACACAGATACGCAGTATTTT.

This clonotype was counted ten times or more. The chain uses TRBV24-1 and TRBJ2-1, with 8 bases identical to TRBD1. Germline V gives CDR1 KGHDR, CDR2 SFDVKD. The CDR3 is made up of 15 amino acids. J lost 4 bases, V lost 3 bases, and 4 bases had no gene match. The CDR3 protein is CATSDPRGRYNEQFF. The CDR3 nucleotides are TGTGCCACCAGTGATCCCAGGGGGCGATACAATGAGCAGTTCTTC.

This clonotype came up many times. This chain connects TRBV7-2 to TRBJ2-7, with TRBD2 matching over 12 bases. CDR1 and CDR2 (germline): SGHTA, FQGNSA. The CDR3 runs 15 residues. The J segment lost 3 bases and the V segment lost 4 bases, leaving 4 bases of the junction unmatched. Here the CDR3 reads CASSYGLAGYYEQYF. As DNA, the CDR3 is TGTGCCAGCAGCTACGGACTAGCGGGATACTACGAGCAGTACTTC.

At least ten counts were recorded for this clonotype. The chain links TRBV2 to TRBJ2-7; D is possibly TRBD1 or TRBD2 (6 bases each). This CDR3 has 16 amino acids. The germline CDR1 and CDR2 sequences are SNHLY and FYNNEI. V was shortened by 6 bases and J by 2 bases, with 20 bases between the two germline ends. The CDR3 sequence: CASRDRVGGIAYEQYF. The CDR3 nucleotides are TGTGCCAGCAGAGATCGGGTAGGGGGGATCGCCTACGAGCAGTACTTC.

This clonotype was observed once. The chain uses TRBV5-5 and TRBJ2-1, with D perhaps matching TRBD1 or TRBD2 (5 bases each). V gave up 4 bases and J gave up 8 bases, with 25 bases separating them. This CDR3 spans 17 amino acids. Germline V gives CDR1 SGHKS, CDR2 YYEKEE (reference sequence). The CDR3 here is CASSQGPRGGPNDEQFF. In DNA form, the CDR3 reads TGTGCCAGCAGCCAAGGGCCTCGGGGCGGTCCAAACGATGAGCAGTTCTTC.

This clonotype was seen repeatedly, ten times or more. This chain joins TRBV14 and TRBJ2-3; 12 nucleotides match TRBD2. Germline CDR1 SGHDN, CDR2 FVKESK. Unmatched junction bases numbered 4, after V lost 1 base and J lost 5 bases. CDR3 size: 16 residues. This CDR3 reads CASSQASGRAGDTQYF. CDR3 in DNA: TGTGCCAGCAGCCAAGCTAGCGGGAGGGCCGGAGATACGCAGTATTTT.

The J gene is TRBJ1-6, the V gene TRBV29-1, with a tentative D call TRBD1 (5 bases). CDR1 SQVTM and CDR2 ANQGSEA come from the germline V gene. The CDR3 loop spans 12 amino acids. The germline V and J ends were trimmed by 7 bases and 8 bases, with 12 bases remaining between them. The CDR3 DNA reads TGCAGCGCAAGGGACGGGGATTCACCCCTCCACTTT. Translated: CSARDGDSPLHF. The full variable domain, with the rest looked up from reference TRBV29-1 and TRBJ1-6, is SAVISQKPSRDICQRGTSLTIQCQVDSQVTMMFWYRQQPGQSLTLIATANQGSEATYESGFVIDKFPISRPNLTFSTLTVSNMSPEDSSIYLCSARDGDSPLHFGNGTRLTVT.

The sample holds many counts of this clonotype. The chain employs TRBV4-1 and TRBJ2-7; 11 bases match TRBD1. This CDR3 has 16 amino acids. V shed 1 base, J shed 1 base, and the junction held 3 bases outside the gene matches. Germline assignment: CDR1 MGHRA and CDR2 YSYEKL. The CDR3 sequence: CASSQGGTGGSYEQYF. Written as DNA, the CDR3 is TGCGCCAGCAGCCAAGGCGGGACAGGGGGATCCTACGAGCAGTACTTC.

This clonotype was picked up many times. This rearrangement joins TRBV24-1 to TRBJ1-2, with a possible D match to TRBD1 (5 bases). Germline V lookup: CDR1 KGHDR, CDR2 SFDVKD. The CDR3 spans 13 residues. Trimming removed 9 bases from V and 6 bases from J, with 16 bases in between. The CDR3 DNA is TGTGCCACCCGGCCGGGGGGAAAGGATGGCTACACCTTC. This codes for CATRPGGKDGYTF.

V gene TRBV7-9 combines with J gene TRBJ2-7; maybe TRBD2 (5 bases). V was shortened by 5 bases and J by 7 bases, with 15 bases between the two germline ends. Germline CDR1 reads SEHNR; CDR2 reads FQNEAQ (reference sequence). The CDR3 totals 13 residues. CDR3 in amino acids: CASSRNPGGEQYF. As DNA, the CDR3 is TGTGCCAGCAGCCGAAATCCAGGAGGAGAGCAGTACTTC.

This chain links TRBV4-1 with TRBJ1-3; maybe TRBD1 (5 bases). Deletions cut 1 base from V and 0 bases from J, with 16 bases between. This CDR3 has 18 residues. Germline V CDR1 and CDR2: MGHRA, YSYEKL. CDR3 sequence (DNA): TGCGCCAGCAGCCAAGGTACCCGACGGGGCCACTCTGGAAACACCATATATTTT. Its translation is CASSQGTRRGHSGNTIYF.

Many counts were recorded for this clonotype. The rearrangement uses TRBV12-3 or TRBV12-4 and TRBJ2-5; D unclear. V lost 3 bases, J lost 5 bases, and 16 bases lay in between. The CDR3 covers 15 residues. CDR3 sequence (DNA): TGTGCCAGCAGTTTCGACGGAACCGCTGGGGAGACCCAGTACTTC. Translation: CASSFDGTAGETQYF.

This clonotype was counted at least ten times. This chain links TRBV7-6 with TRBJ2-5; 10 bases align to TRBD1. There are 14 residues in the CDR3. Germline V gene sequence: CDR1 SGHVS, CDR2 FNYEAQ. With V trimmed by 5 bases and J by 5 bases, 5 bases remained unmatched. CDR3 amino acids: CASSRQGAGETQYF. In nucleotides, the CDR3 is TGTGCCAGCAGCCGACAGGGGGCCGGGGAGACCCAGTACTTC.